The rows below give T cell receptor beta chains drawn from one sample of a study of T-cell reconstitution after alpha-beta-depleted transplantation in children. TCRdb independently ran MiXCR on the PCR reads; one entry per CDR3 protein. The sample has some 460,000 distinct CDR3 sequences; 16% are singletons. This specimen was PBMCs, mostly from graft donor cells, taken 360 days after TCRalphabeta/CD19-depleted stem cell transplant. These receptors came from a boy younger than two who had a stem cell transplant for Wiskott-Aldrich syndrome, so the T cells may come from the graft donor. The CDR3 runs from the conserved cysteine through the conserved F or W. The D gene is left open where the match is weak. Some rows have no size entry. The others give once, few or many, or a class for an expanded clone.

clone_size	d_call	v_call	j_call	cdr3_aa	cdr3_nt
many	-	TRBV28	TRBJ2-5	CASSLRSTVETQYF	TGTGCCAGCAGTTTAAGGTCGACAGTGGAGACCCAGTACTTC
few	-	TRBV10-3	TRBJ2-1	CAISLSPSLVEQFF	TGTGCCATCAGCCTCTCCCCCTCCCTGGTGGAGCAGTTCTTC
-	TRBD2	TRBV7-9	TRBJ2-1	CASKRTAGGPEQFF	TGTGCCAGCAAGCGGACAGCGGGAGGTCCAGAGCAGTTCTTC
few	-	TRBV9	TRBJ2-1	CASSVEGAPYNEQFF	TGTGCCAGCAGCGTGGAGGGAGCCCCCTACAATGAGCAGTTCTTC
-	TRBD1	TRBV5-1	TRBJ2-2	CASSLDTGGRGTGELFF	TGCGCCAGCAGCTTGGACACAGGGGGCCGGGGCACCGGGGAGCTGTTTTTT
-	-	TRBV7-9	TRBJ2-7	CASSSGHQSSYEQYF	TGTGCCAGCAGCTCGGGACACCAGAGCTCCTACGAGCAGTACTTC
few	TRBD2	TRBV20-1	TRBJ2-2	CSARSSGGPNTGELFF	TGCAGTGCTAGATCCAGCGGGGGGCCGAACACCGGGGAGCTGTTTTTT
-	-	TRBV6-5	TRBJ2-7	CASSYAASYEQYF	TGTGCCAGCAGTTACGCGGCCTCCTACGAGCAGTACTTC
few	TRBD1	TRBV6-5	TRBJ1-6	CASSYRDSNSPLHF	TGTGCCAGCAGTTACCGGGACAGTAATTCACCCCTCCACTTT
-	-	TRBV12-3/TRBV12-4	TRBJ2-6	CASSPNWGGANVLTF	TGTGCCAGCAGTCCAAACTGGGGTGGGGCCAACGTCCTGACTTTC
few	TRBD2	TRBV18	TRBJ2-1	CASSPLAGGDNEQFF	TGTGCCAGCTCACCACTAGCGGGAGGGGACAATGAGCAGTTCTTC
few	-	TRBV11-2	TRBJ1-1	CASSLAWTNTEAFF	TGTGCCAGCAGCTTAGCGTGGACGAACACTGAAGCTTTCTTT
few	TRBD1	TRBV18	TRBJ2-7	CASSPNLPGTGDNEQYF	TGTGCCAGCTCACCCAATTTACCTGGGACAGGGGACAACGAGCAGTACTTC
few	-	TRBV12-3/TRBV12-4	TRBJ2-5	CASSLGGGRKTQYF	TGTGCCAGCAGTTTAGGGGGGGGGCGAAAGACCCAGTACTTC
-	-	TRBV5-1	TRBJ2-7	CASSLVGHPLEQYF	TGCGCCAGCAGCTTGGTGGGACACCCTCTCGAGCAGTACTTC
-	-	TRBV18	TRBJ2-5	CASSPLGGSETQYF	TGTGCCAGCTCACCACTTGGGGGTTCCGAGACCCAGTACTTC
few	TRBD1	TRBV20-1	TRBJ2-2	CSAFNRARGLGGELFF	TGCAGTGCTTTCAATAGGGCCAGGGGGCTGGGCGGGGAGCTGTTTTTT
-	-	TRBV29-1	TRBJ2-3	CSSSLGTDTQYF	TGCAGCTCATCTCTGGGCACAGATACGCAGTATTTT
many	TRBD2	TRBV2	TRBJ2-1	CASSGGRAFYNEQFF	TGTGCCAGCAGTGGGGGGAGGGCCTTCTACAATGAGCAGTTCTTC
-	-	TRBV10-3	TRBJ2-7	CAISGSAYEQYF	TGTGCCATCAGTGGGTCTGCCTACGAGCAGTACTTC
few	-	TRBV20-1	TRBJ2-1	CSASASVYEQFF	TGCAGTGCTAGTGCGAGCGTCTACGAGCAGTTCTTC
-	-	TRBV6-1	TRBJ1-4	CASSRDRDTNEKLFF	TGTGCCAGCAGTCGTGACCGGGACACTAATGAAAAACTGTTTTTT
many	-	TRBV28	TRBJ2-1	CASSSLSGTRTYNEQFF	TGTGCCAGCAGTTCCCTATCCGGGACCCGGACCTACAATGAGCAGTTCTTC
many	-	TRBV24-1	TRBJ1-5	CATSDPTTGNQPQHF	TGTGCCACCAGTGACCCGACTACGGGGAATCAGCCCCAGCATTTT
few	TRBD1	TRBV27	TRBJ2-5	CASRRDRGPPGHQETQYF	TGTGCCAGCCGCCGGGACAGGGGGCCTCCTGGCCACCAAGAGACCCAGTACTTC
few	TRBD2	TRBV11-2	TRBJ2-1	CASSLEVLAGNYNEQFF	TGTGCCAGCAGCTTAGAGGTACTAGCGGGGAACTACAATGAGCAGTTCTTC
-	TRBD1	TRBV6-1	TRBJ1-1	CASSQGEITEAFF	TGTGCCAGCAGCCAGGGGGAGATCACTGAAGCTTTCTTT
-	TRBD2	TRBV12-3/TRBV12-4	TRBJ2-3	CASSFSGGYTDTQYF	TGTGCCAGCAGTTTTAGCGGGGGCTACACAGATACGCAGTATTTT
-	TRBD2	TRBV4-1	TRBJ2-1	CASSQDPPRTSGSINEQFF	TGCGCCAGCAGCCAAGACCCTCCTAGGACTAGCGGGAGTATCAATGAGCAGTTCTTC
-	-	TRBV7-9	TRBJ2-6	CASSLRASGANVLTF	TGTGCCAGCAGTCTCCGGGCCTCTGGGGCCAACGTCCTGACTTTC
-	-	TRBV29-1	TRBJ1-2	CSVAIRKGGYTF	TGCAGCGTTGCGATAAGAAAAGGAGGCTACACCTTC
-	-	TRBV20-1	TRBJ2-2	CSAREGDGELFF	TGCAGTGCTAGGGAGGGAGACGGGGAGCTGTTTTTT
-	-	TRBV20-1	TRBJ1-2	CSAETQGSGYTF	TGCAGTGCTGAGACCCAGGGTTCTGGCTACACCTTC
few	TRBD2	TRBV7-9	TRBJ2-2	CASSWTRYTGELFF	TGTGCCAGCAGCTGGACTAGATACACCGGGGAGCTGTTTTTT
many	TRBD2	TRBV5-1	TRBJ2-5	CASKREGETQYF	TGCGCCAGCAAAAGGGAGGGAGAGACCCAGTACTTC
-	-	TRBV24-1	TRBJ2-1	CATSDLQALNEQFF	TGTGCCACCAGTGATTTGCAAGCTCTCAATGAGCAGTTCTTC
few	-	TRBV28	TRBJ1-2	CASSLLTDGYTF	TGTGCCAGCAGTCTGTTGACGGATGGCTACACCTTC
-	-	TRBV10-3	TRBJ2-1	CAISRVVGANIRSNEQFF	TGTGCCATCAGTCGAGTTGTGGGAGCTAATATTAGGAGCAATGAGCAGTTCTTC
-	-	TRBV7-9	TRBJ2-7	CASSLSLGEQYF	TGTGCCAGCAGCTTAAGCCTGGGTGAGCAGTACTTC
-	-	TRBV3-1	TRBJ2-1	CASSQALTGINEQFF	TGTGCCAGCAGCCAAGCGCTTACAGGAATCAATGAGCAGTTCTTC